The 9 T cell receptor beta chains below all came from one sample that was sequenced in a study of beta chain features in type 1 diabetes. TCRB transcripts that were expressed got sequenced, as all of the isolated RNA had been reverse transcribed. The repertoire was sequenced with immunoSEQ multiplex PCR; TCRdb's copy has only in-frame clones and lacks some. The sample shows approximately 400,000 clones, over 12% of them seen only once. Material: naive CD4+ T cells from blood. Receptors originate from a woman aged 18-35 years in good health.

The chain has TRBV7-9 and TRBJ2-7, with 12 bases lining up with TRBD2. CDR3 length: 15 amino acids. V was pared by 2 bases and J by 4 bases, with 3 bases of the junction left unmatched. Looked up from germline, CDR1 is SEHNR and CDR2 is FQNEAQ (reference sequence). The CDR3 sequence is CASSLRLAGEYEQYF. CDR3 bases: TGTGCCAGCAGCTTAAGACTAGCGGGAGAGTACGAGCAGTACTTC. The whole variable domain, remainder taken from reference TRBV7-9 and TRBJ2-7, is DTGVSQNPRHKITKRGQNVTFRCDPISEHNRLYWYRQTLGQGPEFLTYFQNEAQLEKSRLLSDRFSAERPKGSFSTLEIQRTEQGDSAMYLCASSLRLAGEYEQYFGPGTRLTVT.

This chain connects TRBV29-1 to TRBJ2-2; the D gene is possibly TRBD1 (6 bases). V lost 4 bases and J 1 base, leaving 7 bases between the germline ends. Germline V gene data show CDR1 as SQVTM and CDR2 as ANQGSEA. CDR3 size: 13 residues. CDR3 nucleotides: TGCAGCGTTGGACAGGTGAACACCGGGGAGCTGTTTTTT. Translation: CSVGQVNTGELFF.

This clone appeared a few times. The rearrangement joins TRBV29-1 to TRBJ1-1, with TRBD1 identical over 8 bases. J lost 1 base, V lost 7 bases, and 2 bases had no gene match. The CDR3 covers 12 residues. Looked up from germline, CDR1 is SQVTM and CDR2 is ANQGSEA. CDR3 amino acids: CSGDRGNTEAFF. CDR3 coding DNA: TGCAGCGGCGACAGGGGGAACACTGAAGCTTTCTTT.

This clone showed up just a few times. The J gene is TRBJ1-1, the V gene TRBV28, with 8 bases identical to TRBD1. The ends lost 9 bases at V and 2 bases at J; junction bases unmatched: 11. Germline CDR1 reads MDHEN; CDR2 reads SYDVKM. The length of the CDR3 is 15 residues. The CDR3 bases are TGTGCCAGTAGTGAGTGGGACAGGATTAACACTGAAGCTTTCTTT. Translating gives CASSEWDRINTEAFF.

This clone was picked up a small number of times. V usage is TRBV7-9 and J usage is TRBJ2-1; 8 bases map to TRBD2. The V and J ends lost 5 bases and 0 bases, in that order; junction bases with no gene match: 6. The germline V gene has CDR1 SEHNR and CDR2 FQNEAQ (reference sequence). The CDR3 spans 16 residues. CDR3 amino acids: CASSDNSGSSYNEQFF. In DNA form, the CDR3 reads TGTGCCAGCAGCGATAACAGCGGGAGCTCCTACAATGAGCAGTTCTTC.

The rearrangement links TRBV18 to TRBJ2-1; 9 bases match TRBD2. CDR1 KGHSH and CDR2 LQKENI come from the germline V gene. This CDR3 is built from 16 residues. Trimming took 3 bases from V and 2 from J; bases not matched to a gene: 5. As DNA, the CDR3 is TGTGCCAGCTCACCCCCTCCTAGCGGGACCTACAATGAGCAGTTCTTC. Translated, it gives CASSPPPSGTYNEQFF.

V is TRBV10-3 and J is TRBJ2-2; 9 bases agree with TRBD2. This CDR3 has 14 amino acids. Germline CDR1 reads ENHRY; CDR2 reads SYGVKD. The ends lost 8 bases at V and 3 bases at J; junction bases unmatched: 4. CDR3 DNA: TGTGCCATCTCTAGCGGGGTGGACACCGGGGAGCTGTTTTTT. It translates to CAISSGVDTGELFF.

This clone was found a few times. For the CDR3, the DNA is TGCGCCAGCAGCACGACAGGGGGGTTAGGTGAAAAACTGTTTTTT. It codes for CASSTTGGLGEKLFF. The chain uses TRBV5-1 and TRBJ1-4, with 9 bases aligning to TRBD1. The V gene's germline CDR1 is SGHRS and CDR2 YFSETQ. The CDR3 covers 15 residues. The V gene end was trimmed by 4 bases and the J gene end by 7 bases; junction bases not matched to a gene: 8.

This clone appeared a few times. The V gene is TRBV5-1, the J gene TRBJ2-1; D perhaps matches TRBD2 (5 bases). The CDR3 runs 14 residues. V lost 4 bases and J lost 8, with 16 bases in between. From germline, CDR1 is SGHRS and CDR2 YFSETQ. This CDR3 is CASSEAFRRYEQFF. The CDR3 coding sequence is TGCGCCAGCAGCGAGGCCTTCCGGAGGTATGAGCAGTTCTTC.